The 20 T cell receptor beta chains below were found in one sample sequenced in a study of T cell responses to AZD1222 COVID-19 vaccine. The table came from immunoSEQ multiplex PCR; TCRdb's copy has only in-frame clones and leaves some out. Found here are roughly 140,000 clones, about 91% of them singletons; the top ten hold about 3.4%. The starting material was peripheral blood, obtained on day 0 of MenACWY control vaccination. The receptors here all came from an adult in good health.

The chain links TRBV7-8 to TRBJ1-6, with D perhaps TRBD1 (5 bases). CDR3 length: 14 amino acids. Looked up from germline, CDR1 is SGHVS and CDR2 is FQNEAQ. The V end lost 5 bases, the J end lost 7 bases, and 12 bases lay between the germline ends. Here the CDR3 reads CASSTRGLNSPLHF. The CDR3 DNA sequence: TGTGCCAGCAGCACCCGGGGCCTAAATTCACCCCTCCACTTT.

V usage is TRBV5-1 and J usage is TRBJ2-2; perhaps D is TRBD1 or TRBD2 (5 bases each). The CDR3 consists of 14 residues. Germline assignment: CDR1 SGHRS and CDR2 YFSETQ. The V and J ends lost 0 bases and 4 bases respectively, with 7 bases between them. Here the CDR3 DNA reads TGCGCCAGCAGCTTGGTGGGGGTCACCGGGGAGCTGTTTTTT. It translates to CASSLVGVTGELFF.

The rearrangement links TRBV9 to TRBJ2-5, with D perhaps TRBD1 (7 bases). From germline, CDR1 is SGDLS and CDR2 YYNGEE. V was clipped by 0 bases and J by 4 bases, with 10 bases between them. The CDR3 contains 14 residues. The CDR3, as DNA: TGTGCCAGCAGCGTAGGACAGGGAGGAGAGACCCAGTACTTC. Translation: CASSVGQGGETQYF. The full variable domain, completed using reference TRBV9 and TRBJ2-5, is DSGVTQTPKHLITATGQRVTLRCSPRSGDLSVYWYQQSLDQGLQFLIQYYNGEERAKGNILERFSAQQFPDLHSELNLSSLELGDSALYFCASSVGQGGETQYFGPGTRLLVL.

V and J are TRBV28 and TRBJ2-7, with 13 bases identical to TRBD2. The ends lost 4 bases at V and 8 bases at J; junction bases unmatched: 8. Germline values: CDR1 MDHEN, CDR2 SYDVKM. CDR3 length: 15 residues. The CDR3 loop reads CASSSGLAGVSQQYF. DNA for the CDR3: TGTGCCAGCAGTTCCGGACTAGCGGGAGTATCACAGCAGTACTTC.

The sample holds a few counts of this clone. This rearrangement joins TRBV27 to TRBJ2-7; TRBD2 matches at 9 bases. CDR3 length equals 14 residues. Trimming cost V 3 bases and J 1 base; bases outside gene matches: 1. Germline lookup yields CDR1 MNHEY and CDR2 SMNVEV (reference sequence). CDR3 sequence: CASSFLAGSYEQYF. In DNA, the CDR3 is TGTGCCAGCAGTTTCCTAGCGGGGTCCTACGAGCAGTACTTC.

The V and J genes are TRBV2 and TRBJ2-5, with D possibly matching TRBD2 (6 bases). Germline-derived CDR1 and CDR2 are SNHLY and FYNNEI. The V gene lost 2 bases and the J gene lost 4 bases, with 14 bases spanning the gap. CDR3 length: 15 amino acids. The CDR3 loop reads CASSESGVGLETQYF. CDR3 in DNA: TGTGCCAGCAGTGAATCGGGAGTGGGGCTAGAGACCCAGTACTTC.

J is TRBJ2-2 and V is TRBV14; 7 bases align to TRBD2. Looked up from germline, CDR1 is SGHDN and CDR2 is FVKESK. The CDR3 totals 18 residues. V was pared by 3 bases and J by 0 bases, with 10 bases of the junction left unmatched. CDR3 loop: CASSQWDSGYSNTGELFF. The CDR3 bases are TGTGCCAGCAGCCAGTGGGATAGCGGGTACTCGAACACCGGGGAGCTGTTTTTT.

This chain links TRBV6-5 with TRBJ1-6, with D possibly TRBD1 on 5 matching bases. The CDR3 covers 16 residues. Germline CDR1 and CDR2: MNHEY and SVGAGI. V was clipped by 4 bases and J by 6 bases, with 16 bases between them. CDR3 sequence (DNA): TGTGCCAGCAGTTCCCGGGACTCGTGGGGTAATTCACCCCTCCACTTT. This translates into CASSSRDSWGNSPLHF.

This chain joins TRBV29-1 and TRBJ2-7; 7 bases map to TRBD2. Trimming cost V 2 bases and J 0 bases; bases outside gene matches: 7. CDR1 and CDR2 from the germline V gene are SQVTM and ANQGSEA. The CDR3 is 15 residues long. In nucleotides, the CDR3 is TGCAGCGTTGAATCGAACGGCGGGAGCTCCTACGAGCAGTACTTC. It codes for CSVESNGGSSYEQYF.

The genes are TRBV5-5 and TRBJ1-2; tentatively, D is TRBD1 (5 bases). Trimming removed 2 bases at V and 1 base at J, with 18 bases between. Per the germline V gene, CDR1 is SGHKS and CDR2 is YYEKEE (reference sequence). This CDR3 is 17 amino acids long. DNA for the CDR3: TGTGCCAGCAGCTTTCTTGTTTCTGGGGACGGTAACTATGGCTACACCTTC. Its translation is CASSFLVSGDGNYGYTF.

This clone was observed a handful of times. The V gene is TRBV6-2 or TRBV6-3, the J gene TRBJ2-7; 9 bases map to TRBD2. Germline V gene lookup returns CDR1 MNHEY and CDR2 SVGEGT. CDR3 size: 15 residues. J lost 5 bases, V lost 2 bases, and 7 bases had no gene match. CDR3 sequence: CASSYSGTSTHEQYF. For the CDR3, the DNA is TGTGCCAGCAGTTACAGTGGGACTAGCACCCACGAGCAGTACTTC.

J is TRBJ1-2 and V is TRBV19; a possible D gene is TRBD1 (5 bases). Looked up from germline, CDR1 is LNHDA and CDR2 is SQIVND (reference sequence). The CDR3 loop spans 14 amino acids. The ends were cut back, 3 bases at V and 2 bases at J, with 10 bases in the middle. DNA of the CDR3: TGTGCCAGTAGTATCGACAGATCAAACTATGGCTACACCTTC. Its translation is CASSIDRSNYGYTF.

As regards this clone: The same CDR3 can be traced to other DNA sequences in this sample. CDR3 sequence (DNA): TGTGCCAGCAGTTCCCGACGGGTCCCGTACGAGCAGTACTTC. This encodes CASSSRRVPYEQYF. The rearrangement joins TRBV28 to TRBJ2-7; D remains ambiguous. This CDR3 comprises 14 residues. The V end lost 4 bases, the J end lost 4 bases, and 14 bases lay between the germline ends. Germline lookup yields CDR1 MDHEN and CDR2 SYDVKM.

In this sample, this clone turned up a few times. The CDR3 is CASSFAGSGYGYTF. The CDR3 nucleotides read TGTGCCAGCAGTTTTGCAGGGTCGGGCTATGGCTACACCTTC. The chain joins TRBV28 to TRBJ1-2, with TRBD1 as a possible D gene (5 bases). V lost 3 bases and J lost 4, with 12 bases in between. CDR1 and CDR2 (germline): MDHEN, SYDVKM. This CDR3 region has 14 residues.

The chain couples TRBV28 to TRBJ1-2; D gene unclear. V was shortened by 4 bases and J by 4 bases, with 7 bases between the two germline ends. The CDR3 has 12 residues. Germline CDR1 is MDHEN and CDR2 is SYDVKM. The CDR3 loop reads CASSWDVYGYTF. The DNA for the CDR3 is TGTGCCAGCAGTTGGGATGTCTATGGCTACACCTTC.

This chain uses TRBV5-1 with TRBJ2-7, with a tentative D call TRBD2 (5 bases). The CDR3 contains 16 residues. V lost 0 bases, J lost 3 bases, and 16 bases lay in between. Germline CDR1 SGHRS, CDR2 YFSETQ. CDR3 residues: CASSLGGSPSGYEQYF. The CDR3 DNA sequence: TGCGCCAGCAGCTTGGGCGGGTCACCCTCCGGCTACGAGCAGTACTTC.

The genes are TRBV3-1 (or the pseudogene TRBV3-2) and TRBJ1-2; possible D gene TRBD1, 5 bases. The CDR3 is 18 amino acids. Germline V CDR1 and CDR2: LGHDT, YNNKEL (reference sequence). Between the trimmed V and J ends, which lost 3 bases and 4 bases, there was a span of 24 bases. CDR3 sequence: CASSQSLLRGTLGYGYTF. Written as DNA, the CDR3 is TGTGCCAGCAGCCAGTCCCTGCTCCGAGGGACTCTGGGCTATGGCTACACCTTC.

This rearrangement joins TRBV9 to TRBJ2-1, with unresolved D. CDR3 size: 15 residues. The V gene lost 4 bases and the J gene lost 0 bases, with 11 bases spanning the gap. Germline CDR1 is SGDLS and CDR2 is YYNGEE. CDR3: CASSPSWSSYNEQFF. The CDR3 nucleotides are TGTGCCAGCAGCCCCTCCTGGAGCTCCTACAATGAGCAGTTCTTC.

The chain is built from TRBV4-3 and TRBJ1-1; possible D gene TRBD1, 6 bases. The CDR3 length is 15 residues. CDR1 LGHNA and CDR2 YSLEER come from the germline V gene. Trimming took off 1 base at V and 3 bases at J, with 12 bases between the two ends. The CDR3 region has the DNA TGCGCCAGCAGCCAAGGAGGGGGGGCGTACACTGAAGCTTTCTTT. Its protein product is CASSQGGGAYTEAFF.

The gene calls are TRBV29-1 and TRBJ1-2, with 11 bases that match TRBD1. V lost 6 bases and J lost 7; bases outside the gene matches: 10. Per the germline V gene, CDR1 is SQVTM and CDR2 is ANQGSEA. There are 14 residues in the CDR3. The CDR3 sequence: CSVVPGQGDSGYTF. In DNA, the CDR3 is TGCAGCGTCGTACCGGGACAGGGGGATTCTGGCTACACCTTC.